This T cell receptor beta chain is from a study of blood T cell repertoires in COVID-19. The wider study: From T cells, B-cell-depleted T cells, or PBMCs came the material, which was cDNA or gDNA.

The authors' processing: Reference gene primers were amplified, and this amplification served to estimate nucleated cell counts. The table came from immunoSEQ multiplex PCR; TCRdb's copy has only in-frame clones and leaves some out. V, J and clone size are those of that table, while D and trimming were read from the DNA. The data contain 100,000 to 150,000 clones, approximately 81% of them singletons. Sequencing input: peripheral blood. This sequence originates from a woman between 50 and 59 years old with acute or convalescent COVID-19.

The CDR3 region is CASSMVQGNSPLHF. As DNA, the CDR3 is TGTGCCAGTAGTATGGTACAGGGGAATTCACCCCTCCACTTT. This chain uses TRBV19 with TRBJ1-6; 7 bases are shared with TRBD1. CDR1 is LNHDA, CDR2 SQIVND, per germline (reference sequence). There are 14 residues in the CDR3. V was clipped by 3 bases and J by 7 bases; unmatched bases: 3. The full variable domain, rest sourced from reference TRBV19 and TRBJ1-6, is DGGITQSPKYLFRKEGQNVTLSCEQNLNHDAMYWYRQDPGQGLRLIYYSQIVNDFQKGDIAEGYSVSREKKESFPLTVTSAQKNPTAFYLCASSMVQGNSPLHFGNGTRLTVT.